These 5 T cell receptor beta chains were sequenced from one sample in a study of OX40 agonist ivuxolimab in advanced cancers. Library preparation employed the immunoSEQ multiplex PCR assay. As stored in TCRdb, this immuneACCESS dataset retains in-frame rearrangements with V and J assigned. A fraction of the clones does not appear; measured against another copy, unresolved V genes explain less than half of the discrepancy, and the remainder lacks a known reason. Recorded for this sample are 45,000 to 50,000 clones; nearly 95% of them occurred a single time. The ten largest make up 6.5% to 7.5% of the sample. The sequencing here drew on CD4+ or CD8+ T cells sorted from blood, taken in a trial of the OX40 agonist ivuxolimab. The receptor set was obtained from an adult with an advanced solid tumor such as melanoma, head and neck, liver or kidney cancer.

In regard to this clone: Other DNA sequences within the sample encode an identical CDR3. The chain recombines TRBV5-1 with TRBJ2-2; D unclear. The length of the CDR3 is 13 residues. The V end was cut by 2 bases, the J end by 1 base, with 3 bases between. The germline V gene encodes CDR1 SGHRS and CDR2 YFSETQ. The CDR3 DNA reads TGCGCCAGCAGCTTAGGGAACACCGGGGAGCTGTTTTTT. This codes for CASSLGNTGELFF.

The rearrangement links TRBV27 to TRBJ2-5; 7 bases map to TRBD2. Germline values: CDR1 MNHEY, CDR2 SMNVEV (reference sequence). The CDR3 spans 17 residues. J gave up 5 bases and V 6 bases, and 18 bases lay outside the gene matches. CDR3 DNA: TGTGCCAGCAGCCCTTCTTTAATGGGACTAACGAAGGAGACCCAGTACTTC. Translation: CASSPSLMGLTKETQYF.

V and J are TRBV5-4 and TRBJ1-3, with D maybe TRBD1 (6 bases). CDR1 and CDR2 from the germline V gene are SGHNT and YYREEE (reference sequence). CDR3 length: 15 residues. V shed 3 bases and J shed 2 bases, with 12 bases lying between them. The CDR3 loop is CASSSGGDPGNTIYF. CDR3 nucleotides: TGTGCCAGCAGCTCGGGGGGCGACCCTGGAAACACCATATATTTT.

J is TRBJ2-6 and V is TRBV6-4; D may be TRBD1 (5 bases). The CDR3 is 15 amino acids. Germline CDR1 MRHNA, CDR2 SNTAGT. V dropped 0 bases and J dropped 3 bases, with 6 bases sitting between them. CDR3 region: CASSDSQGGANVLTF. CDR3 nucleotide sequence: TGTGCCAGCAGTGACTCCCAGGGTGGGGCCAACGTCCTGACTTTC.

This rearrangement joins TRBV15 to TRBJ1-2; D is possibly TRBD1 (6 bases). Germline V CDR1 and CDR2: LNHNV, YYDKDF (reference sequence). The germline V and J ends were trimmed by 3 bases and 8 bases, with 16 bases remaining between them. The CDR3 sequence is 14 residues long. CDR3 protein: CATSSYRVVEGYTF. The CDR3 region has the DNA TGTGCCACCAGCAGCTACAGGGTGGTGGAGGGCTACACCTTC.